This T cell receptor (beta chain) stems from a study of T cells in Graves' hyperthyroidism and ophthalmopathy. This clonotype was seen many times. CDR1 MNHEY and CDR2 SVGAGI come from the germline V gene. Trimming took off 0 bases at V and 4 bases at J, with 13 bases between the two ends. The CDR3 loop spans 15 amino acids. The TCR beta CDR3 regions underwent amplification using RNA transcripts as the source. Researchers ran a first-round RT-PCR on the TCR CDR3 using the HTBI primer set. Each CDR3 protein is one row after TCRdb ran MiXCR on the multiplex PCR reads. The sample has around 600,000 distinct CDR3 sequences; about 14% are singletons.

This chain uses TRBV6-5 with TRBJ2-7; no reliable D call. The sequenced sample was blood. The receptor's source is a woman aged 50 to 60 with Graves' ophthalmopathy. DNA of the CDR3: TGTGCCAGCAGTTACTCGGGTCAGGCCGAATACGAGCAGTACTTC. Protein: CASSYSGQAEYEQYF.